Below, 30 T cell receptor beta chains from the same sample are listed, as sequenced in a study of blood T cell repertoires in COVID-19. Method: immunoSEQ multiplex PCR; TCRdb's copy keeps in-frame clones and lacks some. The sample lists roughly 220,000 clones, about 80% occurring once. The sequencing input was PBMCs or T cells enriched from blood (not recorded which). Source of these receptors: a man aged 35 to 55 who had recovered from COVID-19.

The CDR3 sequence is CASSITGVETQYF. The CDR3 DNA follows: TGTGCCAGTAGTATAACAGGGGTGGAGACCCAGTACTTC. The chain employs TRBV19 and TRBJ2-5, with TRBD1 matching over 7 bases. CDR3 length: 13 residues. Germline V gene data show CDR1 as LNHDA and CDR2 as SQIVND (reference sequence). V trimming: 2 bases; J trimming: 5 bases; junction bases outside the gene matches: 2.

The rearrangement uses TRBV28 and TRBJ1-4; weak D call: TRBD1 (6 bases). This CDR3 is 12 amino acids long. The germline V and J ends were trimmed by 7 bases and 5 bases, with 8 bases remaining between them. The germline gives CDR1 MDHEN, CDR2 SYDVKM. DNA of the CDR3: TGTGCCAGCATTGACAGGAATGAAAAACTGTTTTTT. Translation: CASIDRNEKLFF.

V is TRBV2 and J is TRBJ1-6; D may be TRBD1 (6 bases). V dropped 7 bases and J dropped 10 bases, with 14 bases sitting between them. Germline V gene data show CDR1 as SNHLY and CDR2 as FYNNEI. The CDR3 length is 13 residues. CDR3 loop: CASKSGVKSPLHF. In DNA form, the CDR3 reads TGTGCCAGCAAGTCAGGGGTAAAATCACCCCTCCACTTT.

The chain has TRBV11-2 and TRBJ2-4, with a weak D call TRBD2 (6 bases). Trimming pared 5 bases from V and 1 base from J, leaving 18 bases between. Germline assignment: CDR1 SGHAT and CDR2 FQNNGV. CDR3 length equals 17 residues. The CDR3 nucleotides read TGTGCCAGCAGCGCCGCGGGAACCCTTGTGGCCAAAAACATTCAGTACTTC. Protein product: CASSAAGTLVAKNIQYF.

This clone was detected only a few times. The rearrangement joins TRBV5-1 to TRBJ2-1; TRBD1 agrees at 10 bases. Germline trimming cut 1 base from V and 7 bases from J; bases unmatched to any gene: 14. Germline V gene lookup returns CDR1 SGHRS and CDR2 YFSETQ. CDR3 length equals 18 residues. The CDR3 spells CASSLWASGDRGLNEQFF. The CDR3 DNA reads as TGCGCCAGCAGCTTGTGGGCATCTGGGGACAGGGGACTAAATGAGCAGTTCTTC.

The chain uses TRBV28 and TRBJ2-7; D is possibly TRBD1 (5 bases). The CDR3 runs 15 residues. V was cut by 5 bases and J by 3 bases, with 17 bases left in between. Germline CDR1 MDHEN, CDR2 SYDVKM. CDR3 sequence reads: CASSPSGSLGYEQYF. The CDR3, as DNA: TGTGCCAGCAGTCCTTCAGGGTCCCTGGGCTACGAGCAGTACTTC.

The chain recombines TRBV7-8 with TRBJ1-6; D is uncertain. Trimming shortened V by 1 base and J by 5 bases, and 6 bases separated the two germline ends. The CDR3 runs to 14 residues. In germline, CDR1 is SGHVS, CDR2 FQNEAQ. The CDR3 region is CASSLVADNSPLHF. The DNA for the CDR3 is TGTGCCAGCAGCTTAGTGGCTGATAATTCACCCCTCCACTTT. Filled out from reference TRBV7-8 and TRBJ1-6, the complete variable domain reads GAGVSQSPRYKVAKRGQDVALRCDPISGHVSLFWYQQALGQGPEFLTYFQNEAQLDKSGLPSDRFFAERPEGSVSTLKIQRTQQEDSAVYLCASSLVADNSPLHFGNGTRLTVT.

This clone was detected only once. The chain is built from TRBV6-5 and TRBJ2-1; the match to TRBD2 covers 7 bases. Germline loops: CDR1 MNHEY, CDR2 SVGAGI. The CDR3 has 15 amino acids. V shed 6 bases, J shed 4 bases, and the junction held 9 bases outside the gene matches. The CDR3 region has the DNA TGTGCCAGCAGCCCCCGGGGGGAGAGGTACAATGAGCAGTTCTTC. This sequence encodes CASSPRGERYNEQFF.

The chain couples TRBV2 to TRBJ1-1; TRBD1 is a possible D gene (5 bases). The CDR3 consists of 14 residues. Trimming shortened V by 8 bases and J by 0 bases, and 13 bases separated the two germline ends. The germline V gene has CDR1 SNHLY and CDR2 FYNNEI. The CDR3 nucleotides are TGTGCCAGCGGCGGGGCGAATATGAACACTGAAGCTTTCTTT. Protein: CASGGANMNTEAFF.

The chain links TRBV6-5 to TRBJ2-3, with 9 bases matching TRBD2. The germline V gene encodes CDR1 MNHEY and CDR2 SVGAGI. CDR3 length: 15 amino acids. Losses at the gene ends were 6 bases for V and 1 base for J; bases not matched to a gene: 5. This CDR3 is CASRRSGGRTDTQYF. In nucleotides, the CDR3 is TGTGCCAGCAGACGAAGCGGGGGGCGCACAGATACGCAGTATTTT.

The chain uses TRBV9 and TRBJ1-1, with D possibly TRBD1 on 6 matching bases. V was pared by 6 bases and J by 5 bases, with 17 bases between. Germline CDR1 is SGDLS and CDR2 is YYNGEE. The CDR3 runs 14 residues. For the CDR3, the DNA is TGTGCCAGCACCTACGGAGGGGGAGGGACTGAAGCTTTCTTT. Protein product: CASTYGGGGTEAFF.

The chain employs TRBV7-2 and TRBJ2-5; TRBD2 matches at 7 bases. This CDR3 region has 15 residues. Germline CDR1 SGHTA, CDR2 FQGNSA. V lost 2 bases and J lost 4; bases outside the gene matches: 7. The CDR3 is CASSLMGWGGETQYF. The CDR3 bases are TGTGCCAGCAGCTTAATGGGTTGGGGGGGAGAGACCCAGTACTTC.

The chain employs TRBV9 and TRBJ2-5; 9 bases fit TRBD2. The CDR3 covers 16 residues. The J segment lost 5 bases and the V segment lost 0 bases, leaving 8 bases of the junction unmatched. Germline values: CDR1 SGDLS, CDR2 YYNGEE. CDR3: CASSVAGGGAWETQYF. The DNA of the CDR3 is TGTGCCAGCAGCGTAGCTGGCGGGGGGGCCTGGGAGACCCAGTACTTC.

The chain carries TRBV3-1 (or the pseudogene TRBV3-2) and TRBJ2-7; D uncertain. With 0 bases removed from V and 0 bases from J, the gap between germline ends came to 6 bases. The CDR3 sequence is 14 residues long. From germline, CDR1 is LGHDT and CDR2 YNNKEL (reference sequence). This CDR3 reads CASSQEALSYEQYF. As DNA, the CDR3 is TGTGCCAGCAGCCAAGAAGCCCTCTCCTACGAGCAGTACTTC.

The chain combines TRBV27 with TRBJ2-7, with D possibly TRBD2 on 5 matching bases. V dropped 5 bases and J dropped 2 bases, with 10 bases sitting between them. The CDR3 contains 13 residues. From germline, CDR1 is MNHEY and CDR2 SMNVEV (reference sequence). The CDR3 sequence: CASSNGNTYEQYF. CDR3 nucleotides: TGTGCCAGCAGTAACGGGAATACCTACGAGCAGTACTTC.

This chain uses TRBV7-3 with TRBJ2-1; 11 nucleotides agree with TRBD2. V lost 3 bases to trimming and J lost 2 bases; unmatched junction nucleotides: 0. There are 15 residues in the CDR3. The germline CDR1 and CDR2 sequences are SGHTA and FQGTGA. This CDR3 reads CASSFSGGAYNEQFF. The CDR3 DNA is TGTGCCAGCAGCTTTAGCGGGGGGGCCTACAATGAGCAGTTCTTC.

The chain links TRBV6-5 to TRBJ1-2, with 7 positions matching TRBD1. CDR3 length equals 13 residues. Germline values: CDR1 MNHEY, CDR2 SVGAGI. Losses at the gene ends were 8 bases for V and 0 bases for J; bases not matched to a gene: 3. The CDR3 spells CASGQETNYGYTF. CDR3 nucleotide sequence: TGTGCCAGCGGACAGGAGACTAACTATGGCTACACCTTC.

Ten or more counts support this clone. This sample also contains other DNA sequences that code for the same CDR3. This chain links TRBV12-3 or TRBV12-4 with TRBJ1-1; D gene unclear. This CDR3 contains 12 residues. V gave up 2 bases and J gave up 5 bases, with 6 bases separating them. The CDR3 reads CASSLRRTEAFF. The CDR3 DNA reads TGTGCCAGCAGTTTACGGAGGACTGAAGCTTTCTTT.

This clone was seen only a few times. The V and J genes are TRBV7-9 and TRBJ1-3; 10 bases fit TRBD1. Trimming cost V 5 bases and J 3 bases; bases outside gene matches: 4. The germline gives CDR1 SEHNR, CDR2 FQNEAQ (reference sequence). The CDR3 loop spans 15 amino acids. The CDR3 bases are TGTGCCAGCAGCAGGCGGACAGGGGGTGGAAACACCATATATTTT. Protein product: CASSRRTGGGNTIYF.

V gene TRBV30 combines with J gene TRBJ1-5; no clear D. The CDR3 is 13 residues long. Trimming removed 2 bases from V and 6 bases from J, with 11 bases in between. Germline loops: CDR1 GTSNPN, CDR2 SVGIG (reference sequence). CDR3 sequence (DNA): TGTGCCTGGAGTCCTTCTCTACCTCAGCCCCAGCATTTT. It specifies CAWSPSLPQPQHF.

The chain carries TRBV9 and TRBJ2-1, with 12 bases identical to TRBD2. V was pared by 3 bases and J by 7 bases, with 5 bases of the junction left unmatched. The germline V gene has CDR1 SGDLS and CDR2 YYNGEE. The CDR3 runs to 15 residues. The CDR3 region is CASSGTSGNWNEQFF. The CDR3 region has the DNA TGTGCCAGCAGCGGGACTAGCGGGAACTGGAATGAGCAGTTCTTC.

This clone has a handful of counts. The chain carries TRBV4-3 and TRBJ2-1; tentative D call: TRBD2 (6 bases). V lost 2 bases and J 7 bases, leaving 12 bases between the germline ends. The CDR3 is 14 residues long. Germline CDR1 reads LGHNA; CDR2 reads YSLEER. CDR3 residues: CASSQLGGRNEQFF. CDR3 nucleotide sequence: TGCGCCAGCAGCCAATTGGGAGGTAGGAATGAGCAGTTCTTC.

The chain carries TRBV6-5 and TRBJ1-4, with D tentatively TRBD1 (6 bases). Germline assignment: CDR1 MNHEY and CDR2 SVGAGI. The CDR3 consists of 13 residues. Trimming took 6 bases from V and 7 from J, leaving 12 bases between them. CDR3 residues: CASRTGPTEKLFF. The CDR3 region has the DNA TGTGCCAGCAGGACAGGCCCAACTGAAAAACTGTTTTTT.

The chain couples TRBV7-9 to TRBJ2-3, with D hard to call. Germline V gives CDR1 SEHNR, CDR2 FQNEAQ (reference sequence). The CDR3 consists of 13 residues. Trimming removed 4 bases from V and 1 base from J, with 6 bases in between. CDR3 bases: TGTGCCAGCAGCTCCTCTGGCACAGATACGCAGTATTTT. This gives the protein CASSSSGTDTQYF.

The V gene is TRBV4-1, the J gene TRBJ2-2; D gene unclear. V was cut by 2 bases and J by 5 bases, with 12 bases left in between. Germline-derived CDR1 and CDR2 are MGHRA and YSYEKL. The CDR3 covers 15 residues. CDR3 protein: CASSQYRFQTGELFF. CDR3 in DNA: TGCGCCAGCAGCCAATATCGTTTTCAGACCGGGGAGCTGTTTTTT.

CDR3 sequence: CASSVVEMNTEAFF. The CDR3 region has the DNA TGTGCCAGCAGCGTAGTGGAGATGAACACTGAAGCTTTCTTT. The gene calls are TRBV9 and TRBJ1-1, with D hard to call. The germline gives CDR1 SGDLS, CDR2 YYNGEE. This CDR3 region has 14 residues. V gave up 0 bases and J gave up 0 bases, with 6 bases separating them.

The chain carries TRBV9 and TRBJ2-7, with 8 bases fitting TRBD1. The CDR3 runs 14 residues. The germline CDR1 and CDR2 sequences are SGDLS and YYNGEE. V dropped 4 bases and J dropped 6; count of bases not matched to a gene: 9. The CDR3 loop reads CASSPSTGAGEQYF. The CDR3 nucleotides read TGTGCCAGCAGCCCTTCGACAGGGGCTGGCGAGCAGTACTTC.

The chain carries TRBV27 and TRBJ1-1, with D possibly TRBD1 on 5 matching bases. The germline V and J ends were trimmed by 6 bases and 2 bases, with 16 bases remaining between them. Per germline, CDR1 MNHEY and CDR2 SMNVEV (reference sequence). The CDR3 consists of 15 residues. DNA of the CDR3: TGTGCCAGCAGCCCCCCTGAGACAGCAAACACTGAAGCTTTCTTT. This gives the protein CASSPPETANTEAFF.

The chain couples TRBV5-1 to TRBJ2-2, with 10 bases aligning to TRBD2. Trimming at V came to 3 bases and at J to 5 bases, leaving 7 bases not matched to a gene. Germline CDR1 SGHRS, CDR2 YFSETQ. The CDR3 length is 16 residues. In nucleotides, the CDR3 is TGCGCCAGCAGCTCACTAGCGGGGAGTCCAACCGGGGAGCTGTTTTTT. This gives the protein CASSSLAGSPTGELFF.

The chain couples TRBV3-1 (or the pseudogene TRBV3-2) to TRBJ1-4; TRBD1 agrees at 7 bases. Germline CDR1 and CDR2: LGHDT and YNNKEL (reference sequence). This CDR3 comprises 15 residues. V trimming: 5 bases; J trimming: 4 bases; junction bases outside the gene matches: 7. CDR3: CASSIQGLDNEKLFF. The CDR3 DNA reads as TGTGCCAGCAGCATACAGGGGTTAGATAATGAAAAACTGTTTTTT.